This T cell receptor (beta chain) came from a study of long-term antiretroviral therapy in people with HIV. Trimming pared 1 base from V and 1 base from J, leaving 13 bases between. This CDR3 has 16 residues. Germline V lookup: CDR1 LNHDA, CDR2 SQIVND (reference sequence). Every participant with HIV received treatment in the United States. Assay version v3.0 of immunoSEQ was used, and it was run at survey level. Sequencing was performed with immunoSEQ multiplex PCR; in TCRdb, only in-frame clones are kept and a portion is missing. The table shows 30,000 or so clones, with roughly 84% occurring only once.

This chain joins TRBV19 and TRBJ1-1; possibly TRBD1 for D (6 bases). The material was unsorted PBMCs, obtained 0.4 years after starting antiretroviral therapy. The clonotype comes from a man between 18 and 35 years old with HIV. The CDR3 loop is CASSIGLQGPNTEAFF. The CDR3 DNA is TGTGCCAGTAGTATAGGGTTGCAGGGGCCGAACACTGAAGCTTTCTTT.